The 11 T cell receptor beta chains reported below all come from one sample, sequenced in a study of OX40 agonist ivuxolimab in advanced cancers. Measured with immunoSEQ multiplex PCR; TCRdb has only the in-frame clones, and not every one. The sample consists of around 140,000 clones, 90% of them appearing once. The sample consisted of CD4+ or CD8+ T cells sorted from blood, taken in a trial of the OX40 agonist ivuxolimab. The source of these receptors is an adult with an advanced solid tumor such as melanoma, head and neck, liver or kidney cancer.

V gene TRBV19 combines with J gene TRBJ1-5; maybe TRBD1 (5 bases). The CDR3 sequence is 14 residues long. Germline V gives CDR1 LNHDA, CDR2 SQIVND (reference sequence). Deletions cut 2 bases from V and 5 bases from J, with 10 bases between. DNA of the CDR3: TGTGCCAGTAGTATACAGGGACGGGATCAGCCCCAGCATTTT. Translation: CASSIQGRDQPQHF.

This clone came up once. The CDR3 coding sequence is TGTGCCAGCTCACCAGCGGAGGGAGCTAACTATGGCTACACCTTC. Translation: CASSPAEGANYGYTF. The rearrangement uses TRBV18 and TRBJ1-2; D remains unclear. The CDR3 totals 15 residues. V lost 2 bases to trimming and J lost 0 bases, with 10 bases between them. Germline assignment: CDR1 KGHSH and CDR2 LQKENI.

The rearrangement links TRBV27 to TRBJ2-7; possibly TRBD1 for D (5 bases). In germline, CDR1 is MNHEY, CDR2 SMNVEV (reference sequence). V lost 6 bases and J 1 base, leaving 16 bases between the germline ends. The CDR3 is 15 residues long. The CDR3 nucleotides are TGTGCCAGCAGGACCCCCGCGGCAGGGTCCTACGAGCAGTACTTC. Its protein product is CASRTPAAGSYEQYF.

The chain joins TRBV9 to TRBJ1-1; 7 bases match TRBD1. V was clipped by 3 bases and J by 2 bases; unmatched bases: 4. The CDR3 runs 14 residues. Germline CDR1 SGDLS, CDR2 YYNGEE. This CDR3 is CASSEGGRNTEAFF. The CDR3 nucleotides are TGTGCCAGCAGCGAAGGGGGCCGCAACACTGAAGCTTTCTTT.

V usage is TRBV7-9 and J usage is TRBJ2-5, with D maybe TRBD1 (5 bases). The ends were cut back, 5 bases at V and 5 bases at J, with 9 bases in the middle. This CDR3 spans 12 amino acids. Germline V gives CDR1 SEHNR, CDR2 FQNEAQ (reference sequence). Written as DNA, the CDR3 is TGTGCCAGCAGCCTCTCAGGGGAGACCCAGTACTTC. Amino acids: CASSLSGETQYF.

This clone was detected only once. J is TRBJ1-5 and V is TRBV9; D remains ambiguous. V dropped 0 bases and J dropped 8 bases, with 15 bases sitting between them. In germline, CDR1 is SGDLS, CDR2 YYNGEE. This CDR3 is built from 15 residues. CDR3 amino acids: CASSVDGSRWEPQHF. In nucleotides, the CDR3 is TGTGCCAGCAGCGTAGATGGGAGTCGGTGGGAGCCCCAGCATTTT.

This chain connects TRBV19 to TRBJ1-6; 7 bases are shared with TRBD1. The V segment lost 6 bases and the J segment 6 bases; nucleotides outside the gene matches: 8. This CDR3 has 15 residues. Germline V gene sequence: CDR1 LNHDA, CDR2 SQIVND (reference sequence). CDR3 residues: CASSLGQSSNSPLHF. CDR3 sequence (DNA): TGTGCCAGTAGCCTGGGACAGTCTAGTAATTCACCCCTCCACTTT.

The J gene is TRBJ2-2, the V gene TRBV28; D is ambiguous. The germline V gene has CDR1 MDHEN and CDR2 SYDVKM. Deletions cut 7 bases from V and 6 bases from J, with 6 bases between. The CDR3 runs 11 residues. The CDR3 bases are TGTGCCAGCAACTACGCCGGGGAGCTGTTTTTT. This codes for CASNYAGELFF.

This sequence joins TRBV19 and TRBJ2-7; D remains ambiguous. The CDR3 covers 15 residues. The V gene lost 2 bases and the J gene lost 1 base, with 12 bases spanning the gap. Per the germline V gene, CDR1 is LNHDA and CDR2 is SQIVND (reference sequence). The DNA for the CDR3 is TGTGCCAGTAGTATAAGATTTACACCATCCTACGAGCAGTACTTC. It codes for CASSIRFTPSYEQYF.

The CDR3 is CSVEGGTSGYEQYF. CDR3 nucleotide sequence: TGCAGCGTTGAAGGGGGGACTAGCGGCTACGAGCAGTACTTC. The gene calls are TRBV29-1 and TRBJ2-7; 11 bases agree with TRBD2. The CDR3 is made up of 14 amino acids. Germline CDR1 is SQVTM and CDR2 is ANQGSEA. The J segment lost 3 bases and the V segment lost 1 base, leaving 2 bases of the junction unmatched.

The V and J genes are TRBV19 and TRBJ1-5; no definite D call. The CDR3 contains 12 residues. CDR1 LNHDA and CDR2 SQIVND come from the germline V gene (reference sequence). Trimming shortened V by 6 bases and J by 6 bases, and 9 bases separated the two germline ends. This CDR3 is CASSLLGQPQHF. CDR3 coding DNA: TGTGCCAGTAGCCTTTTGGGTCAGCCCCAGCATTTT.